This note documents a single T cell receptor (beta chain) sequence. The antigen is undetermined. The data were obtained in a study of OX40 agonist ivuxolimab in advanced cancers. Some clones are missing from TCRdb's copy, which holds only in-frame ones; the method was immunoSEQ multiplex PCR. In the table there are roughly 29,000 clones, about 88% of which are singletons. Patients were ruled out by autoimmune disease history or systemic immunosuppression. The study, taken as a whole, reports: The study did not work out the antigen specificity of the expanded peripheral T cells.

The sample in question was CD4+ or CD8+ T cells sorted from blood, obtained in a trial of the OX40 agonist ivuxolimab. The receptor comes from an adult with an advanced solid tumor such as melanoma, head and neck, liver or kidney cancer.

The CDR3 loop reads CASSPTSGTGVYEQYF. As DNA, the CDR3 is TGTGCCAGCAGCCCCACTAGCGGGACAGGGGTCTACGAGCAGTACTTC. The rearrangement uses TRBV5-6 and TRBJ2-7; D may match TRBD1 or TRBD2 (10 bases each). Germline CDR1 reads SGHDT; CDR2 reads YYEEEE. V was shortened by 4 bases and J by 3 bases, with 20 bases between the two germline ends. The CDR3 sequence is 16 residues long.